Detailed here is one T cell receptor beta chain. Its cognate antigen is unknown. The entry originates in a study of T cell responses to AZD1222 COVID-19 vaccine. Trimming took off 1 base at V and 4 bases at J, with 12 bases between the two ends. Germline V gene lookup returns CDR1 SGHAT and CDR2 FQNNGV. The CDR3 sequence is 15 residues long. General study findings and limits: None of the repertoires were sampled until the peak T cell response had passed. Donors were largely white British and mainly female; clonal diversity was possibly underestimated. Rises in breadth and depth of Spike-specific TCRs came after two AZD1222 doses.

The protocol was immunoSEQ multiplex PCR, while the TCRdb copy is restricted to in-frame clones and leaves out a portion. The repertoire includes nearly 80,000 clones, more than 75% of them detected once, and roughly a fifth sits in the top ten. This TCR derives from an adult in good health. The rearrangement joins TRBV11-2 to TRBJ2-3; D unclear. Here the sequenced sample was peripheral blood, taken on day 0 of AZD1222 vaccination. This CDR3 reads CASSLVRESSDTQYF. For the CDR3, the DNA is TGTGCCAGCAGCTTAGTTCGAGAGAGTTCAGATACGCAGTATTTT.